A selection of T cell receptor beta chains follows, all from one sample in a study of blood T cell repertoires in COVID-19. This table comes from immunoSEQ multiplex PCR, and its TCRdb copy is limited to in-frame clones, with some not included. The table shows about 140,000 clones, with around 87% occurring only once. Sequencing was done on a sample of peripheral blood. The receptors here all came from a human donor in a cohort sampled during active COVID-19. Each CDR3 is given with its conserved first and last residue. The D gene is left open where the match is weak. Size values are once, few and many counts, or a class for expanded clones, and some rows have none.

. | TRBJ2-7 | TRBV29-1 | TRBD2 | TGCAGCGTTGGCTCTAGCGGGGGGACTTTCTACGAGCAGTACTTC | CSVGSSGGTFYEQYF
. | TRBJ2-1 | TRBV2 | TRBD2 | TGTGCCAGCAGTGAGTTGGGTAGCGGGGGATACAATGAGCAGTTCTTC | CASSELGSGGYNEQFF
. | TRBJ2-7 | TRBV2 | TRBD2 | TGTGCCAGCTTCGGGGGGAGCTCCTACGAGCAGTACTTC | CASFGGSSYEQYF
. | TRBJ2-1 | TRBV3-1/TRBV3-2 | TRBD2 | TGTGCCAGCAGCCAAGCAACTAGCGGGGGGGCCTTTGAGCAGTTCTTC | CASSQATSGGAFEQFF
. | TRBJ2-4 | TRBV6-5 | . | TGTGCCAGCAGTTACTCGATTTTTTTAGTCAAAAACATTCAGTACTTC | CASSYSIFLVKNIQYF
. | TRBJ2-7 | TRBV23-1 | TRBD1 | TGCGCCAGCAGTAGGGTGTCAGGGGGTTTGCAGTACTTC | CASSRVSGGLQYF
. | TRBJ2-1 | TRBV5-1 | . | TGCGCCAGCAGCTTAGGGGACTACAATGAGCAGTTCTTC | CASSLGDYNEQFF
. | TRBJ2-1 | TRBV15 | TRBD1 | TGTGCCACCAGCAGAATAGGACAGGGGGCAAATGAGCAGTTCTTC | CATSRIGQGANEQFF
few | TRBJ2-1 | TRBV11-2 | TRBD2 | TGTGCCAGCAGCTTTACTAGCGGGGGGGCTGGCTACAATGAGCAGTTCTTC | CASSFTSGGAGYNEQFF
many | TRBJ2-5 | TRBV28 | TRBD2 | TGTGCCAGCAGCATGACTAGCGGACCACAAGAGACCCAGTACTTC | CASSMTSGPQETQYF
. | TRBJ2-2 | TRBV4-1 | TRBD2 | TGCGCCAGCAAACCTAGCGGGAGGAACCCCGGGGAGCTGTTTTTT | CASKPSGRNPGELFF
. | TRBJ1-5 | TRBV27 | . | TGTGCCAGCAGTGCGAACCGGGAATATAGCAATCAGCCCCAGCATTTT | CASSANREYSNQPQHF
. | TRBJ1-3 | TRBV2 | TRBD1 | TGTGCCAGCAGTTGGGACAGCTCTGGAAACACCATATATTTT | CASSWDSSGNTIYF
. | TRBJ1-5 | TRBV27 | . | TGTGCCAGCAGACTGGGCAATCAGCCCCAGCATTTT | CASRLGNQPQHF
. | TRBJ2-5 | TRBV28 | TRBD1 | TGTGCCAGCAGTCCGGGACAGGCTAAAGAGACCCAGTACTTC | CASSPGQAKETQYF
. | TRBJ1-5 | TRBV28 | . | TGTGCCAGCAGCCTTCGACAGGTCGGTCAGCCCCAGCATTTT | CASSLRQVGQPQHF
. | TRBJ2-1 | TRBV28 | . | TGTGCCAGCAGTTTACGGTTCAGGGGCAAGATCAATGAGCAGTTCTTC | CASSLRFRGKINEQFF
. | TRBJ1-2 | TRBV3-1/TRBV3-2 | . | TGTGCCAGCAGCCAAGAAACAGGGCGAATTCGGGACTATGGCTACACCTTC | CASSQETGRIRDYGYTF
. | TRBJ1-6 | TRBV28 | TRBD1 | TGTGCCAGCAGCCCGGGGACAGGGGGGAATTCACCCCTCCACTTT | CASSPGTGGNSPLHF
. | TRBJ2-3 | TRBV6-5 | TRBD1 | TGTGCCAGCAGAGACAGGGGGCAATTAGGAGATACGCAGTATTTT | CASRDRGQLGDTQYF
. | TRBJ2-6 | TRBV27 | TRBD2 | TGTGCCTCCGGGCTAGCGGCCTCTGGGGCCAACGTCCTGACTTTC | CASGLAASGANVLTF
. | TRBJ2-5 | TRBV28 | . | TGTGCCAGCGGGGGCGGGGAGACCCAGTACTTC | CASGGGETQYF
. | TRBJ2-7 | TRBV19 | TRBD2 | TGTGCCAGTAGTACGGGGGAGGGCTACGAGCAGTACTTC | CASSTGEGYEQYF
few | TRBJ1-3 | TRBV28 | . | TGTGCCAGCAGTTCCACAGGGACTGGAAACACCATATATTTT | CASSSTGTGNTIYF
. | TRBJ1-1 | TRBV30 | . | TGTGCCTGGAGGAGGGGGAGAGCTTTCTTT | CAWRRGRAFF
. | TRBJ1-6 | TRBV19 | . | TGTGCCAGTAGTTCGCAAGTCCCCCGAATACGGGTCCATTCACCCCTCCACTTT | CASSSQVPRIRVHSPLHF
. | TRBJ1-1 | TRBV7-9 | TRBD1 | TGTGCCAGCAGCTTCGACAGGGGGGTCCCCACTGAAGCTTTCTTT | CASSFDRGVPTEAFF
. | TRBJ2-2 | TRBV9 | TRBD1 | TGTGCCAGCAAGCCGGGACAGGGGACCACCGGGGAGCTGTTTTTT | CASKPGQGTTGELFF
. | TRBJ2-5 | TRBV6-5 | . | TGTGCCAGCAGTTACTATAACTCAAGGGGCGAAGAGACCCAGTACTTC | CASSYYNSRGEETQYF
. | TRBJ2-1 | TRBV9 | . | TGTGCCAGCAGCGCTGACAGCTACAATGAGCAGTTCTTC | CASSADSYNEQFF
. | TRBJ2-7 | TRBV7-6 | TRBD2 | TGTGCCAGCAGCTTAGGACTAGCGGGGGTAACAGTGCTCTACGAGCAGTACTTC | CASSLGLAGVTVLYEQYF
. | TRBJ2-5 | TRBV5-1 | TRBD2 | TGCGCCAGCAGCCGGTATAGCGGGGGGCAAGAGACCCAGTACTTC | CASSRYSGGQETQYF
. | TRBJ2-3 | TRBV5-6 | . | TGTGCCAGCAGCTTGCGGCTCGAGGCACTGGGCACAGATACGCAGTATTTT | CASSLRLEALGTDTQYF
. | TRBJ2-1 | TRBV19 | TRBD2 | TGTGCCAGTAGTAGCCAGCGGGAGGGAAGGTCCTACAATGAGCAGTTCTTC | CASSSQREGRSYNEQFF
. | TRBJ2-3 | TRBV19 | TRBD1 | TGTGCCAGTAGTAAGGAGACAGGGGGCAAAAATACGCAGTATTTT | CASSKETGGKNTQYF
. | TRBJ1-1 | TRBV9 | . | TGTGCCAGCAGCGTAGGTCCTCCCCCACGGGGTTTAGAAGCTTTCTTT | CASSVGPPPRGLEAFF
. | TRBJ2-7 | TRBV18 | TRBD2 | TGTGCCAGCTCACAAGGCGGGGGGTACGAGCAGTACTTC | CASSQGGGYEQYF
few | TRBJ2-3 | TRBV5-1 | . | TGCGCCAGCAGCTTGGAAGTGCCCCCAGTTACGCAGTATTTT | CASSLEVPPVTQYF
. | TRBJ1-3 | TRBV5-4 | . | TGTGCCAGCAGCTTTCCGGGAGGAAACACCATATATTTT | CASSFPGGNTIYF
. | TRBJ2-1 | TRBV7-2 | . | TGTGCCAGCAGCACCCAGACAGTAAATGAGCAGTTCTTC | CASSTQTVNEQFF
. | TRBJ2-1 | TRBV3-1/TRBV3-2 | TRBD2 | TGTGCCAGCAGCCTAGCGGGAGGATACAATGAGCAGTTCTTC | CASSLAGGYNEQFF
. | TRBJ2-1 | TRBV11-2 | TRBD2 | TGTGCCAGCCAAAGCGGGAGCTCCTACAATGAGCAGTTCTTC | CASQSGSSYNEQFF
few | TRBJ1-1 | TRBV6-5 | . | TGTGCCAGCAGTTCTAAACAGCAGAACACTGAAGCTTTCTTT | CASSSKQQNTEAFF
. | TRBJ1-4 | TRBV12-3/TRBV12-4 | TRBD1 | TGTGCCAGCACCTTAGACAGGGCCAAACTGTTTTTT | CASTLDRAKLFF
. | TRBJ1-4 | TRBV11-2 | . | TGTGCCAGCAGTACCCGGCGGAACGCTAATGAAAAACTGTTTTTT | CASSTRRNANEKLFF
. | TRBJ2-2 | TRBV9 | TRBD2 | TGTGCCAGCAGCGCCAGACTAGCGGGGGGCTCCGGGGAGCTGTTTTTT | CASSARLAGGSGELFF
. | TRBJ2-7 | TRBV11-3 | TRBD2 | TGTGCCAGCAGCTTAGGCCCGGGGGGGAACTCCTACGAGCAGTACTTC | CASSLGPGGNSYEQYF
. | TRBJ2-7 | TRBV3-1/TRBV3-2 | . | TGTGCCAGCAGCCAAGATAGTTACTCTCCCTACGAGCAGTACTTC | CASSQDSYSPYEQYF